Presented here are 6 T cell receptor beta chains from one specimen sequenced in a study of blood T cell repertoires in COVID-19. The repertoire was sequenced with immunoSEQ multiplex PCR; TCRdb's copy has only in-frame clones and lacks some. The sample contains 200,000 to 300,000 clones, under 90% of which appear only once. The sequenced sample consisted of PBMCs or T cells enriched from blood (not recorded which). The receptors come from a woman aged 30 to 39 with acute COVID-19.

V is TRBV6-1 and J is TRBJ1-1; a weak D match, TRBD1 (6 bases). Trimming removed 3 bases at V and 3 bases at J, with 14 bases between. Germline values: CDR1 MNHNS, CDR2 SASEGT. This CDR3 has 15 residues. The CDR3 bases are TGTGCCAGCAGTGATTGGGGGGCGGGAGACACTGAAGCTTTCTTT. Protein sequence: CASSDWGAGDTEAFF.

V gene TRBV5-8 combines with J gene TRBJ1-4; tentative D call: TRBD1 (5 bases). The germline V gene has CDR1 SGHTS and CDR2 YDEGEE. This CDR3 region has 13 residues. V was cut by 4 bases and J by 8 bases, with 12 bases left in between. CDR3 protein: CASSARRGEKLFF. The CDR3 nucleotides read TGTGCCAGCAGCGCCCGGAGGGGCGAAAAACTGTTTTTT.

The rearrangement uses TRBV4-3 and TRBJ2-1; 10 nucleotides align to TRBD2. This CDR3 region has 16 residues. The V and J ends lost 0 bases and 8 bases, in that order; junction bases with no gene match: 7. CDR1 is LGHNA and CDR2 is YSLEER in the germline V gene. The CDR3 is CASSQDRPSGGYEQFF. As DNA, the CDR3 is TGCGCCAGCAGCCAAGATCGGCCTAGCGGGGGCTATGAGCAGTTCTTC.

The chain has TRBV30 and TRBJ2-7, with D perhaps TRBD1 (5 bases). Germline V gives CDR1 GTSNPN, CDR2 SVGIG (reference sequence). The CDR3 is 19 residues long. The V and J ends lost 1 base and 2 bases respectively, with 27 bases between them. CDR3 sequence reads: CAWSAPAFQGPSRPYEQYF. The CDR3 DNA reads TGTGCCTGGAGTGCCCCAGCTTTTCAGGGTCCCAGCAGGCCCTACGAGCAGTACTTC. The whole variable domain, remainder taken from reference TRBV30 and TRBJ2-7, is SQTIHQWPATLVQPVGSPLSLECTVEGTSNPNLYWYRQAAGRGLQLLFYSVGIGQISSEVPQNLSASRPQDRQFILSSKKLLLSDSGFYLCAWSAPAFQGPSRPYEQYFGPGTRLTVT.

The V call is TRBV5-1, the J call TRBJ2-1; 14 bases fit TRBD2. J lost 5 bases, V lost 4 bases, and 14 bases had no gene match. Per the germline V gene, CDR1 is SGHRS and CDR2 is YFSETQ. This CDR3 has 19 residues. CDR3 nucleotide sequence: TGCGCCAGCAGCCCGCGGACTAGCGGGGGGCTTTGGACTAACAATGAGCAGTTCTTC. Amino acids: CASSPRTSGGLWTNNEQFF.

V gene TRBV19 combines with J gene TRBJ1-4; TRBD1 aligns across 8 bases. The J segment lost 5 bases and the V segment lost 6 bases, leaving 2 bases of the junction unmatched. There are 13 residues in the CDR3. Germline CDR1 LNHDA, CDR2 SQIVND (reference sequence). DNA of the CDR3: TGTGCCAGTAGGGGACAGGCCAATGAAAAACTGTTTTTT. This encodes CASRGQANEKLFF.